This TCR beta chain comes out of a study of blood T cell repertoires in COVID-19. The wider study: Sites across the United States, Italy and Spain contributed samples from acute and convalescent COVID-19. Sample material is recorded as cDNA or gDNA derived from T cells, B-cell-depleted T cells, or PBMCs.

Original analysis: Estimation of nucleated cell counts was performed using reference gene primer amplification. Clones were sequenced by immunoSEQ multiplex PCR, and TCRdb holds only the in-frame ones, with some missing. V, J and clone size derive from that table, while D and trimming were established from the DNA sequence. The sample holds about 26,000 clones; about nine tenths are singletons and the top ten take approximately 3%. Germline CDR1 and CDR2: ENHRY and SYGVKD. The CDR3 totals 14 residues. The J segment lost 4 bases and the V segment lost 7 bases, leaving 4 bases of the junction unmatched.

What was sequenced was peripheral blood. J is TRBJ2-1 and V is TRBV10-3; TRBD2 agrees at 10 bases. This receptor was taken from a human donor in a cohort sampled during active COVID-19. The CDR3 loop reads CAIKAGGRYNEQFF. In nucleotides, the CDR3 is TGTGCCATCAAAGCGGGGGGGAGGTACAATGAGCAGTTCTTC.